This TCR beta chain was found in a study of OX40 agonist ivuxolimab in advanced cancers. Regarding the complete study: Ivuxolimab, which targeted the costimulatory receptor OX40 (CD134), was an agonistic, fully human IgG2 monoclonal antibody. Intravenous ivuxolimab was administered to patients every 2 weeks at six dose levels: 0.01, 0.1, 0.3, 1.5, 3 and 10 mg/kg. Of the roughly 51 patients in dose escalation, around 19 had hepatocellular carcinoma, some 15 had melanoma, 9 had renal cell carcinoma and 9 had head and neck cancer. The dose-escalation cohort was around 83% male with a mean age of roughly 62 years, ranging from roughly 23 to 85. Patients were allowed to have had prior anti-PD-1, anti-PD-L1 or anti-CTLA-4 therapy, and approximately 40% of the dose-escalation patients had previously received checkpoint inhibitors. Three dose-escalation patients achieved partial responses, one with hepatocellular carcinoma and two with cutaneous melanoma. The purpose of peripheral TCRbeta sequencing was to test whether ivuxolimab changed TCR sequence diversity and led to clonal T-cell expansion. The paper describes the monotherapy dose-escalation part (N of about 50 patients) of the phase I trial of ivuxolimab. Here is what the overall study found, with its caveats: Antigen specificity was not determined for the clonally expanded peripheral T cells. Low levels of normalized T-cell clonal expansion were also seen in some patients who did not respond. In the 0.1-3.0 mg/kg groups, partial responders were among the patients with the lowest normalized peripheral clonal expansion, particularly in CD8+ T cells. At doses from 0.1 to 3.0 mg/kg, clonal expansion was seen in both CD4+ and CD8+ blood T cells between baseline and week 6. After ivuxolimab, CD8+ T cells had more expanded clones than CD4+ T cells on average.

The trial excluded patients who had a history of autoimmune disease or were on systemic immunosuppression. Peripheral blood for TCR sequencing was collected from all dose cohorts at baseline, on cycle 4 day 1, and on cycle 7 day 1. The samples were taken from a phase I, first-in-human, multicenter, open-label dose-escalation trial of ivuxolimab. The trial enrolled adults with locally advanced or metastatic head and neck squamous cell, hepatocellular, melanoma or renal cell carcinoma. Before TCR sequencing, CD4+ T cells and CD8+ T cells were sorted from peripheral blood as separate populations. Worth noting for this clone: Its specific antigen is unknown. The sample holds no much larger clone one base away, and base qualities are not on file.

Genomic DNA was extracted from sorted cells for sequencing of the TCRbeta CDR3 region. The immunoSEQ Assay was used to sequence the TCRbeta CDR3 regions. What TCRdb holds here is the immuneACCESS table cut down to in-frame rearrangements. Part of the clones is not present; checked against another copy, under half of the missing clones reflect an unresolved V gene, and the others are unexplained. This sample lists approximately 47,000 clones; about 90% were detected once. The ten largest clones add up to under 55% of the sample. CDR1 LNHDA and CDR2 SQIVND were looked up in the germline V gene (reference sequence). V sheds 6 bases and J sheds 1 base, leaving 15 bases between their ends. CDR3 length: 15 amino acids, cysteine to phenylalanine. Only the CDR3 DNA is retained, 45 bases long and in frame from the first base.

The chain couples TRBV19 to TRBJ1-1, with the D segment identity uncertain. Specimen: CD4+ or CD8+ T cells sorted from blood, collected in a trial of the OX40 agonist ivuxolimab. The source of this sequence is an adult with an advanced solid tumor such as melanoma, head and neck, liver or kidney cancer. This receptor carries the CDR3 CASSLGDGENTEAFF. The nucleotide sequence reads as follows: TGTGCCAGTAGCCTCGGAGACGGCGAGAACACTGAAGCTTTCTTT.